The subject of this entry is one TCR beta chain. Germline values: CDR1 SEHNR, CDR2 FQNEAQ (reference sequence). This CDR3 has 16 amino acids. This sample was included in a study of cytomegalovirus exposure and HLA in healthy donors. The PCR had 60 Vbeta and 13 Jbeta primers. Repertoires were generated with immunoSEQ multiplex PCR, while TCRdb's copy carries only in-frame clones and drops some. This table has under 170,000 clones, around 60% appearing once. This clonotype was sampled from an older woman in good health and CMV-seropositive. The specimen sequenced was PBMCs. The J gene is TRBJ2-5, the V gene TRBV7-9, with 9 bases fitting TRBD1. The tail of the sequence fits TRBJ2-7 better, so the J call may be wrong. Here the CDR3 reads CASSLRKGQGTYEQYF. DNA of the CDR3: TGTGCCAGCAGCTTACGTAAGGGACAGGGTACTTACGAGCAGTACTTC.